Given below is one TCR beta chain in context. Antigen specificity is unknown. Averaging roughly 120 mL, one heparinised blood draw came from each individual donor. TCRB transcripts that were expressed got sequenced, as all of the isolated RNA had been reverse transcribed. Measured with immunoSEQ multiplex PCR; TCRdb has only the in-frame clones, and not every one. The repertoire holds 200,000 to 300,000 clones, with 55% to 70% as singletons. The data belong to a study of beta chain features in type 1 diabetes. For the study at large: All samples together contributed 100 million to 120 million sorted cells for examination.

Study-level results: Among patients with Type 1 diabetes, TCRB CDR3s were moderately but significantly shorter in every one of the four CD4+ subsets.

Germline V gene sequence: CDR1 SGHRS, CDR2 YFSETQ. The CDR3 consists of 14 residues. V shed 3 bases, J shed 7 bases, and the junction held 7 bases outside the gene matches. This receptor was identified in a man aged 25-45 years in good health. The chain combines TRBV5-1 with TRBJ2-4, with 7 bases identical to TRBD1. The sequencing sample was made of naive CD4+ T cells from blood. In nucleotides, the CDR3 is TGCGCCAGCAGCTCCCCAGGACAGGTGAACATTCAGTACTTC. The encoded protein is CASSSPGQVNIQYF.